A selection of T cell receptor beta chains follows, all from one sample in a study of cytomegalovirus exposure and HLA in healthy donors. Measured with immunoSEQ multiplex PCR; TCRdb has only the in-frame clones, and not every one. The data hold 100,000 to 150,000 clones, with about 85% observed a single time. Sequenced material: PBMCs. These TCRs come from a man aged 18 to 29 in good health and CMV-seropositive. Both conserved end residues are part of each CDR3. D genes are given only for firm matches. Part of the rows lack a size; the others show once, few, many or a class for expanded clones.

J	size	D	V	CDR3	DNA
TRBJ2-1	NA	TRBD1	TRBV5-6	CASSLDRTSSYNEQFF	TGTGCCAGCAGTTTGGACAGGACGAGCTCCTACAATGAGCAGTTCTTC
TRBJ1-5	NA	TRBD1	TRBV10-3	CAISGGQVNQPQHF	TGTGCCATCAGTGGGGGACAGGTCAATCAGCCCCAGCATTTT
TRBJ1-5	once	TRBD1	TRBV4-1	CASSQDIGQENQPQHF	TGCGCCAGCAGCCAAGATATCGGACAGGAGAATCAGCCCCAGCATTTT
TRBJ2-3	NA	TRBD1	TRBV12-5	CASGPQGAHTDTQYF	TGTGCTAGTGGACCCCAGGGGGCCCACACAGATACGCAGTATTTT
TRBJ1-3	NA	TRBD1	TRBV12-5	CASGDRDRGTSGNTIYF	TGTGCTAGTGGTGACAGGGACAGGGGGACCTCTGGAAACACCATATATTTT
TRBJ2-7	NA	TRBD1	TRBV7-7	CASSLEPTGEDEQYF	TGTGCTAGCAGCTTAGAACCGACAGGGGAGGACGAGCAGTACTTC
TRBJ1-3	NA	NA	TRBV6-1	CGGLVNGGNTIYF	TGTGGCGGCCTTGTTAATGGGGGAAACACCATATATTTT
TRBJ1-3	NA	TRBD1	TRBV5-4	CASSPGGQGLGNTIYF	TGTGCCAGCAGCCCCGGGGGACAGGGCTTAGGAAACACCATATATTTT
TRBJ1-5	NA	NA	TRBV4-3	CASSRDAWGPEINQPQHF	TGCGCCAGCAGCCGAGATGCCTGGGGCCCGGAGATCAATCAGCCCCAGCATTTT
TRBJ2-3	NA	NA	TRBV5-1	CASLGAPNTDTQYF	TGCGCCAGCTTGGGGGCGCCCAACACAGATACGCAGTATTTT
TRBJ1-2	NA	TRBD1	TRBV11-2	CASSSGTVSRF	TGTGCCAGCAGCTCAGGGACAGTCTCGCGATTC
TRBJ2-7	few	NA	TRBV13	CASSLRGEQYF	TGTGCCAGCAGCTTAAGAGGCGAGCAGTACTTC
TRBJ1-2	once	NA	TRBV29-1	CSVEEGGGANGYTF	TGCAGCGTTGAAGAGGGCGGGGGAGCGAATGGCTACACCTTC
TRBJ2-7	NA	TRBD1	TRBV7-2	CASSPNAGTVSYEQYF	TGTGCCAGCAGCCCTAATGCCGGGACAGTTTCCTACGAGCAGTACTTC
TRBJ1-5	NA	NA	TRBV21-1	CASSKARGGSYSNQPQHF	TGTGCCAGCAGCAAAGCGCGGGGGGGCTCTTATAGCAATCAGCCCCAGCATTTT
TRBJ2-7	NA	TRBD2	TRBV5-6	CASSRKTSGSSYEQYF	TGTGCCAGCAGTCGAAAGACTAGCGGGAGCTCCTACGAGCAGTACTTC
TRBJ2-3	NA	TRBD2	TRBV5-4	CASSPPGGDTDTQYF	TGTGCCAGCAGCCCCCCTGGGGGGGACACAGATACGCAGTATTTT
TRBJ1-2	NA	NA	TRBV5-6	CASKMWQATGYTF	TGTGCCAGCAAGATGTGGCAGGCGACGGGCTACACCTTC
TRBJ1-5	once	NA	TRBV5-8	CASSLFIVGGLASNQPQHF	TGTGCCAGCAGCTTGTTTATCGTGGGGGGGCTGGCAAGCAATCAGCCCCAGCATTTT
TRBJ2-1	NA	TRBD2	TRBV5-1	CASSSTSGTTYNEQFF	TGCGCCAGCAGCTCGACTAGCGGGACGACCTACAATGAGCAGTTCTTC
TRBJ1-5	NA	TRBD1	TRBV7-8	CASSGRGLGQPQHF	TGTGCCAGCAGCGGAAGGGGGCTGGGTCAGCCCCAGCATTTT
TRBJ2-7	NA	NA	TRBV7-9	CSSSLTGYEQYF	TGTTCCAGCAGCTTGACAGGCTACGAGCAGTACTTC
TRBJ1-2	NA	TRBD1	TRBV29-1	CSVEDPLGQGIYGYTF	TGCAGCGTTGAAGATCCGTTGGGACAGGGAATCTATGGCTACACCTTC
TRBJ2-3	NA	TRBD2	TRBV7-6	CASSPAVAGGLDTQYF	TGTGCCAGCAGCCCAGCAGTGGCGGGAGGGCTGGATACGCAGTATTTT
TRBJ1-1	few	NA	TRBV12-5	CASGPGTGNTEAFF	TGTGCTAGTGGTCCCGGTACAGGGAACACTGAAGCTTTCTTT
TRBJ1-2	NA	TRBD1	TRBV27	CASSLYGTGGNYGYTF	TGTGCCAGCAGTTTATATGGGACAGGGGGCAACTATGGCTACACCTTC